These 17 T cell receptor beta chains were all obtained from the same sample, sequenced in a study of human T cells and chemical hapten exposure. TCRdb redid the calling of the RACE reads with MiXCR, one entry per CDR3 protein. Of roughly 98,000 distinct CDR3 sequences in the sample, around 12% were seen once. Noted time point: patch test 1, 2 weeks after DPC sensitization. Regarding treatment: therapeutic diphenylcyclopropenone sensitization with weekly scalp DPC. The sample was whole blood, taken in connection with sensitization to the hapten diphenylcyclopropenone (DPC). The receptor source for this set is a woman in her forties with alopecia areata. Some clones in this sample may be carry-over from other donors' samples.

The V and J genes are TRBV5-1 and TRBJ2-3; TRBD2 agrees at 8 bases. The germline V gene has CDR1 SGHRS and CDR2 YFSETQ. The length of the CDR3 is 16 residues. V was pared by 2 bases and J by 1 base, with 6 bases of the junction left unmatched. CDR3: CASSLGAGAGTDTQYF. The DNA for the CDR3 is TGCGCCAGCAGCTTAGGAGCGGGAGCGGGCACAGATACGCAGTATTTT.

The rearrangement links TRBV2 to TRBJ2-7, with 7 bases aligning to TRBD2. Germline CDR1 is SNHLY and CDR2 is FYNNEI. The CDR3 loop spans 14 amino acids. V was clipped by 6 bases and J by 0 bases; unmatched bases: 5. The DNA for the CDR3 is TGTGCCAGCAGCAGCGGGGCGGGCTCCTACGAGCAGTACTTC. Translated, it gives CASSSGAGSYEQYF.

The chain has TRBV4-2 and TRBJ2-2; 14 positions agree with TRBD2. Trimming removed 1 base from V and 7 bases from J; junction bases left unmatched: 8. This CDR3 is 18 amino acids long. Germline V gives CDR1 LGHNA, CDR2 YNFKEQ. The CDR3 is CASSQGGTSGSFFGELFF. The CDR3 coding sequence is TGTGCCAGCAGCCAAGGGGGGACTAGCGGGAGCTTTTTCGGGGAGCTGTTTTTT.

About this clonotype: This may stem from a read error, because a much larger clone lies one nucleotide away. CDR3: CASTRHGVNQPQHF. Here the CDR3 DNA reads TGTGCCAGCACCCGACATGGCGTCAATCAGCCCCAGCATTTT. J is TRBJ1-5 and V is TRBV12-3 or TRBV12-4, with no clear D. This CDR3 region has 14 residues. Trimming stripped 7 bases from V and 3 bases from J, with 13 bases between.

V is TRBV2 and J is TRBJ2-7; unclear D gene. The germline V and J ends were trimmed by 6 bases and 0 bases, with 12 bases remaining between them. The germline CDR1 and CDR2 sequences are SNHLY and FYNNEI. This CDR3 region has 14 residues. CDR3: CASRNIPSSYEQYF. The CDR3 nucleotides read TGTGCCAGCAGAAACATACCGAGCTCCTACGAGCAGTACTTC.

This clonotype was counted ten times or more. The gene calls are TRBV6-2 or TRBV6-3 and TRBJ2-2, with 10 bases matching TRBD1. V was pared by 8 bases and J by 3 bases, with 0 bases of the junction left unmatched. The CDR3 runs to 13 residues. CDR1 and CDR2 from the germline V gene are MNHEY and SVGEGT. CDR3 bases: TGTGCCAGCGGGACAGGGGACACCGGGGAGCTGTTTTTT. Protein: CASGTGDTGELFF.

This clonotype showed up just a few times. This chain connects TRBV28 to TRBJ1-3, with 11 bases matching TRBD1. This CDR3 comprises 17 residues. Germline CDR1 reads MDHEN; CDR2 reads SYDVKM. V was pared by 8 bases and J by 5 bases, with 14 bases of the junction left unmatched. The CDR3 spells CASAVWTGGITRNTIYF. In DNA, the CDR3 is TGTGCCAGCGCTGTTTGGACAGGGGGCATAACTAGAAACACCATATATTTT.

The sample holds many counts of this clonotype. The V gene is TRBV29-1, the J gene TRBJ2-7; 8 positions match TRBD1. Germline CDR1 reads SQVTM; CDR2 reads ANQGSEA. The CDR3 runs 12 residues. Trimming removed 6 bases from V and 1 base from J; junction bases left unmatched: 2. The CDR3 reads CSVGQGSYEQYF. CDR3 nucleotide sequence: TGCAGCGTCGGACAGGGATCCTACGAGCAGTACTTC.

This chain connects TRBV2 to TRBJ2-7; TRBD1 might be the D (6 bases). The CDR3 sequence is 14 residues long. Trimming left V 6 bases short and J 0 bases short, with 12 bases between. Looked up from germline, CDR1 is SNHLY and CDR2 is FYNNEI. The CDR3 loop is CASRQQGVSYEQYF. The CDR3 region has the DNA TGTGCCAGCAGACAACAGGGTGTCTCCTACGAGCAGTACTTC.

The chain recombines TRBV9 with TRBJ1-1; weak D call: TRBD1 (5 bases). In germline, CDR1 is SGDLS, CDR2 YYNGEE. V lost 0 bases and J lost 1, with 7 bases in between. The CDR3 length is 14 residues. Written as DNA, the CDR3 is TGTGCCAGCAGCGTAGAGGGGCAGAACACTGAAGCTTTCTTT. Translated: CASSVEGQNTEAFF.

The sample holds a few counts of this clonotype. The J gene is TRBJ2-1, the V gene TRBV12-5; TRBD2 is a possible D gene (5 bases). The CDR3 is 13 residues long. Germline V gene sequence: CDR1 LGHNT, CDR2 FRNRAP. Trimming stripped 9 bases from V and 4 bases from J, with 13 bases between. CDR3 sequence (DNA): TGTGCTAGGGGAGTATATCTGTACAATGAGCAGTTCTTC. As protein: CARGVYLYNEQFF.

Ten or more counts support this clonotype. The chain joins TRBV6-2 or TRBV6-3 to TRBJ1-1; D perhaps matches TRBD1 (6 bases). V was cut by 7 bases and J by 0 bases, with 12 bases left in between. The CDR3 is 14 residues long. Germline V gives CDR1 MNHEY, CDR2 SVGEGT. CDR3 DNA sequence: TGTGCCAGCAAGACCGGACAGTTGAACACTGAAGCTTTCTTT. Protein sequence: CASKTGQLNTEAFF.

This clonotype was detected only a few times. The gene calls are TRBV5-1 and TRBJ1-6; D is possibly TRBD1 (5 bases). Deletions cut 0 bases from V and 9 bases from J, with 13 bases between. This CDR3 region has 15 residues. Germline V CDR1 and CDR2: SGHRS, YFSETQ. The CDR3 DNA reads as TGCGCCAGCAGCTTGGACGGGGGAACGGCTTCACCCCTCCACTTT. Its protein product is CASSLDGGTASPLHF.

Many counts were recorded for this clonotype. This chain uses TRBV28 with TRBJ1-1; D ambiguous. Germline assignment: CDR1 MDHEN and CDR2 SYDVKM. Trimming took 2 bases from V and 1 from J, leaving 2 bases between them. CDR3 size: 12 residues. The CDR3 bases are TGTGCCAGCAGTTTAAGGAACACTGAAGCTTTCTTT. As protein: CASSLRNTEAFF.

The chain has TRBV27 and TRBJ1-1, with a possible D match to TRBD1 (5 bases). This CDR3 contains 12 residues. Trimming pared 6 bases from V and 4 bases from J, leaving 9 bases between. Germline V lookup: CDR1 MNHEY, CDR2 SMNVEV (reference sequence). CDR3 bases: TGTGCCAGCAGGAGGGGAAGCACTGAAGCTTTCTTT. Translation: CASRRGSTEAFF.

The CDR3 sequence is CASSIGLAVNTGELFF. The CDR3 DNA sequence: TGTGCCAGCAGTATAGGACTAGCGGTGAACACCGGGGAGCTGTTTTTT. The V gene is TRBV6-5, the J gene TRBJ2-2; 10 nucleotides match TRBD2. The J segment lost 1 base and the V segment lost 5 bases, leaving 4 bases of the junction unmatched. Germline loops: CDR1 MNHEY, CDR2 SVGAGI. The CDR3 is 16 amino acids.

This clonotype came up a few times. CDR3 residues: CASSPADRTGSYEQYF. The DNA for the CDR3 is TGTGCCAGCAGTCCGGCCGATAGGACAGGGTCATACGAGCAGTACTTC. The rearrangement links TRBV27 to TRBJ2-7; 8 bases are shared with TRBD1. The CDR3 contains 16 residues. Germline V CDR1 and CDR2: MNHEY, SMNVEV (reference sequence). The V segment lost 5 bases and the J segment 4 bases; nucleotides outside the gene matches: 13.